The 20 T cell receptor beta chains below come from one sample, sequenced in a study of blood T cell repertoires in COVID-19. Profiling relied on immunoSEQ multiplex PCR, and the TCRdb table lists in-frame clones only, not all of them. The repertoire holds approximately 200,000 clones, about 84% seen once, with approximately 7.4% in the top ten. The source material was PBMCs or T cells enriched from blood (not recorded which). The receptors here all came from a woman aged 40 to 50 with acute COVID-19.

The genes are TRBV19 and TRBJ1-1; the D gene is possibly TRBD1 (6 bases). This CDR3 spans 16 amino acids. V was clipped by 5 bases and J by 5 bases, with 21 bases between them. CDR1 and CDR2 (germline): LNHDA, SQIVND (reference sequence). CDR3 sequence (DNA): TGTGCCAGTAGTCAAGGGGATACAGGGCTAAGGACTGAAGCTTTCTTT. Protein: CASSQGDTGLRTEAFF.

In nucleotides, the CDR3 is TGCAGTGCTAGTGGAGTGAACACTGAAGCTTTCTTT. Translated, it gives CSASGVNTEAFF. The genes are TRBV20-1 and TRBJ1-1; D gene unclear. The ends were cut back, 3 bases at V and 0 bases at J, with 5 bases in the middle. Germline CDR1 DFQATT, CDR2 SNEGSKA (reference sequence). This CDR3 has 12 amino acids.

This chain links TRBV24-1 with TRBJ1-1; 8 positions agree with TRBD1. The length of the CDR3 is 16 residues. Per germline, CDR1 KGHDR and CDR2 SFDVKD. V lost 2 bases, J lost 13 bases, and 17 bases stayed unmatched. The CDR3 DNA sequence: TGTGCCACCAGTGATTCCATTGTGGGGACAGGTCTGGTAGTTTTCTTT. It translates to CATSDSIVGTGLVVFF.

The V call is TRBV30, the J call TRBJ1-6; the D is unclear. Germline V CDR1 and CDR2: GTSNPN, SVGIG (reference sequence). With 2 bases removed from V and 10 bases from J, the gap between germline ends came to 6 bases. This CDR3 contains 11 residues. The CDR3 sequence is CAWSSGSPLHF. The CDR3 coding sequence is TGTGCCTGGAGTTCGGGATCACCCCTCCACTTT.

The chain combines TRBV28 with TRBJ2-7; possible D gene TRBD2, 7 bases. The length of the CDR3 is 15 residues. Germline loops: CDR1 MDHEN, CDR2 SYDVKM. V was trimmed by 8 bases and J by 4 bases, leaving 21 bases between them. This CDR3 reads CASFRRGQIPYEQYF. CDR3 nucleotides: TGTGCCAGCTTCCGGCGGGGGCAGATTCCATACGAGCAGTACTTC.

This chain links TRBV3-1 (or the pseudogene TRBV3-2) with TRBJ2-1, with D hard to call. This CDR3 comprises 13 residues. Germline CDR1 LGHDT, CDR2 YNNKEL (reference sequence). V was clipped by 3 bases and J by 5 bases, with 8 bases between them. The CDR3 DNA is TGTGCCAGCAGCCACCGCCAGGACAATGAGCAGTTCTTC. This codes for CASSHRQDNEQFF.

Here the CDR3 DNA reads TGTGCCACTTCGGGCGGGGCCTCTAGACCCCTCCACTTT. This sequence encodes CATSGGASRPLHF. The chain has TRBV6-5 and TRBJ1-6, with D perhaps TRBD1 (5 bases). This CDR3 has 13 residues. The V gene's germline CDR1 is MNHEY and CDR2 SVGAGI. The V gene lost 10 bases and the J gene lost 12 bases, with 19 bases spanning the gap.

In DNA form, the CDR3 reads TGTGCCAGCAGCCACCGGCTAGTTTCTAACTATGGCTACACCTTC. Translation gives CASSHRLVSNYGYTF. The rearrangement uses TRBV9 and TRBJ1-2; no firm D call. This CDR3 is built from 15 residues. Trimming stripped 4 bases from V and 0 bases from J, with 13 bases between. The germline gives CDR1 SGDLS, CDR2 YYNGEE.

The rearrangement uses TRBV9 and TRBJ2-1; 7 nucleotides agree with TRBD2. The length of the CDR3 is 16 residues. With V trimmed by 1 base and J by 4 bases, 8 bases remained unmatched. CDR1 is SGDLS and CDR2 is YYNGEE in the germline V gene. CDR3: CASSVRSAGRYNEQFF. The DNA for the CDR3 is TGTGCCAGCAGCGTAAGGTCAGCGGGGAGATACAATGAGCAGTTCTTC. The variable domain in full, with the rest retrieved from reference TRBV9 and TRBJ2-1, is DSGVTQTPKHLITATGQRVTLRCSPRSGDLSVYWYQQSLDQGLQFLIQYYNGEERAKGNILERFSAQQFPDLHSELNLSSLELGDSALYFCASSVRSAGRYNEQFFGPGTRLTVL.

The V gene is TRBV3-1 (or the pseudogene TRBV3-2), the J gene TRBJ1-5; 7 bases match TRBD1. CDR1 is LGHDT, CDR2 YNNKEL, per germline (reference sequence). The CDR3 has 14 residues. V trimming: 4 bases; J trimming: 6 bases; junction bases outside the gene matches: 6. This CDR3 reads CASSPQTGFQPQHF. Here the CDR3 DNA reads TGTGCCAGCAGCCCACAGACAGGGTTTCAGCCCCAGCATTTT.

This clone was recorded once. The rearrangement links TRBV29-1 to TRBJ1-5; D unclear. CDR1 and CDR2 from the germline V gene are SQVTM and ANQGSEA. Trimming shortened V by 0 bases and J by 5 bases, and 8 bases separated the two germline ends. This CDR3 has 13 amino acids. The CDR3 DNA reads TGCAGCGTTGAAGAAGGGAGGGATCAGCCCCAGCATTTT. This codes for CSVEEGRDQPQHF.

The chain uses TRBV21-1 and TRBJ2-1; TRBD1 reflects the table's D call only, with no check against the DNA. TRBV21-1 represents a pseudogene. The CDR3 extends over 17 amino acids. The CDR3 DNA follows: TGTGCCAGCAGCTTTCCTGGACAGGGGAAATCCTACAATGAGCAGTTCTTC. This encodes CASSFPGQGKSYNEQFF.

The J gene is TRBJ2-1, the V gene TRBV6-5; D not certain. Per germline, CDR1 MNHEY and CDR2 SVGAGI. This CDR3 is 14 amino acids long. The V end was cut by 6 bases, the J end by 10 bases, with 19 bases between. Here the CDR3 reads CASRVGAIDREQFF. In DNA, the CDR3 is TGTGCCAGCAGGGTAGGAGCGATCGATAGAGAGCAGTTCTTC.

The chain links TRBV6-5 to TRBJ1-1; D is unclear. V lost 0 bases, J lost 4 bases, and 6 bases lay in between. Germline assignment: CDR1 MNHEY and CDR2 SVGAGI. The CDR3 loop spans 13 amino acids. The CDR3 region has the DNA TGTGCCAGCAGTTACTCGAGTCGCACTGAAGCTTTCTTT. It is translated as CASSYSSRTEAFF.

J is TRBJ1-5 and V is TRBV30; TRBD1 matches 12 bases. The CDR3 has 16 amino acids. From germline, CDR1 is GTSNPN and CDR2 SVGIG (reference sequence). V was pared by 3 bases and J by 8 bases, with 11 bases of the junction left unmatched. CDR3 nucleotides: TGTGCCTGGAGCTTGGGACAGGGGGCGCCAATTGAGCCCCAGCATTTT. Its protein is CAWSLGQGAPIEPQHF.

V and J are TRBV18 and TRBJ1-6; TRBD1 matches 9 bases. Germline CDR1 KGHSH, CDR2 LQKENI. V was clipped by 3 bases and J by 8 bases; unmatched bases: 11. The CDR3 extends over 17 amino acids. CDR3 in DNA: TGTGCCAGCTCACCGAATCTCTCGCGGGACAGGGATTCACCCCTCCACTTT. It is translated as CASSPNLSRDRDSPLHF.

This sequence joins TRBV3-1 (or the pseudogene TRBV3-2) and TRBJ1-1; TRBD1 aligns across 7 bases. V lost 0 bases, J lost 0 bases, and 7 bases stayed unmatched. CDR3 length: 17 amino acids. The germline CDR1 and CDR2 sequences are LGHDT and YNNKEL (reference sequence). The CDR3 DNA follows: TGTGCCAGCAGCCAAGATCGTCCCGGGACAGTGAACACTGAAGCTTTCTTT. Protein sequence: CASSQDRPGTVNTEAFF.

This clone was recorded only once. The rearrangement uses TRBV24-1 and TRBJ2-5; 8 bases are shared with TRBD1. The V and J ends lost 4 bases and 2 bases, in that order; junction bases with no gene match: 14. CDR3 size: 18 residues. Germline V CDR1 and CDR2: KGHDR, SFDVKD. The CDR3 region is CATSDPKDRAKGQETQYF. CDR3 bases: TGTGCCACCAGTGACCCCAAGGACAGGGCCAAGGGTCAAGAGACCCAGTACTTC.

This chain connects TRBV3-1 (or the pseudogene TRBV3-2) to TRBJ2-7, with 10 bases that match TRBD2. Germline V gene lookup returns CDR1 LGHDT and CDR2 YNNKEL (reference sequence). J was trimmed by 0 bases and V by 3 bases; bases with no gene match: 5. The CDR3 is 16 residues long. The CDR3 spells CASSQGLASSSYEQYF. As DNA, the CDR3 is TGTGCCAGCAGCCAGGGACTAGCGTCCTCCTCCTACGAGCAGTACTTC.

The chain uses TRBV5-1 and TRBJ1-2; no definite D call. This CDR3 contains 15 residues. With 2 bases removed from V and 2 bases from J, the gap between germline ends came to 13 bases. The V gene's germline CDR1 is SGHRS and CDR2 YFSETQ. This chain's CDR3 is CASSFDGVPNYGYTF. For the CDR3, the DNA is TGCGCCAGCAGCTTCGACGGGGTCCCCAACTATGGCTACACCTTC.